The 15 T cell receptor beta chains in this list originate from one sample, sequenced in a study of cytomegalovirus exposure and HLA in healthy donors. The primer mix had 60 Vbeta and 13 Jbeta primers. Data came from immunoSEQ multiplex PCR; TCRdb stores just in-frame clones and leaves some out. The data show about 210,000 clones, about 82% seen once. Specimen: PBMCs. The receptor set was obtained from a man younger than 45 in good health and CMV-seronegative.

The CDR3 DNA reads as TGTGCCAGCAGCGTGAGGGTGGGCACTGAAGCTTTCTTT. Translating gives CASSVRVGTEAFF. The chain employs TRBV9 and TRBJ1-1; D unresolved. Trimming pared 2 bases from V and 4 bases from J, leaving 9 bases between. Germline V gene lookup returns CDR1 SGDLS and CDR2 YYNGEE. CDR3 size: 13 residues.

The chain couples TRBV6-6 to TRBJ2-2; D is possibly TRBD2 (5 bases). Germline V CDR1 and CDR2: MNHNY, SVGAGI (reference sequence). The CDR3 loop spans 12 amino acids. V lost 8 bases and J 6 bases, leaving 10 bases between the germline ends. The CDR3 bases are TGTGCCAGCTGGCGGGTCTCCGGGGAGCTGTTTTTT. Translating it yields CASWRVSGELFF.

V and J are TRBV4-2 and TRBJ2-2, with 8 bases identical to TRBD2. V dropped 0 bases and J dropped 7; count of bases not matched to a gene: 7. CDR3 size: 16 residues. Germline values: CDR1 LGHNA, CDR2 YNFKEQ. CDR3 amino acids: CASSQDGGGRSGELFF. In nucleotides, the CDR3 is TGTGCCAGCAGCCAAGATGGCGGGGGGAGGAGCGGGGAGCTGTTTTTT.

The V gene is TRBV7-9, the J gene TRBJ1-4, with unresolved D. V was clipped by 5 bases and J by 6 bases, with 13 bases between them. Germline V gives CDR1 SEHNR, CDR2 FQNEAQ (reference sequence). The CDR3 sequence is 14 residues long. The CDR3, as DNA: TGTGCCAGCAGCCATGACGGTCGGGATGAAAAACTGTTTTTT. Its translation is CASSHDGRDEKLFF.

This chain uses TRBV9 with TRBJ1-1; D ambiguous. V was trimmed by 4 bases and J by 4 bases, leaving 11 bases between them. The germline V gene has CDR1 SGDLS and CDR2 YYNGEE. This CDR3 has 13 residues. The CDR3 protein is CASSLQGSTEAFF. CDR3 nucleotides: TGTGCCAGCAGCCTCCAAGGGAGCACTGAAGCTTTCTTT.

The V call is TRBV7-3, the J call TRBJ2-3; 12 nucleotides align to TRBD2. Trimming removed 5 bases from V and 2 bases from J; junction bases left unmatched: 14. Germline V gene data show CDR1 as SGHTA and CDR2 as FQGTGA. The CDR3 runs to 19 residues. CDR3: CASSHTFHLAGGLTDTQYF. CDR3 DNA: TGTGCCAGCAGCCATACATTTCACCTAGCGGGGGGGCTCACAGATACGCAGTATTTT.

This clone was found a few times. V is TRBV18 and J is TRBJ2-7; 9 nucleotides match TRBD1. The length of the CDR3 is 13 residues. The germline V gene has CDR1 KGHSH and CDR2 LQKENI. J gave up 6 bases and V 5 bases, and 5 bases lay outside the gene matches. The DNA for the CDR3 is TGTGCCAGCTCAAGGACAGGGGATAGCGAGCAGTACTTC. It yields the protein CASSRTGDSEQYF.

The gene calls are TRBV10-1 and TRBJ2-7; tentative D call: TRBD1 (5 bases). The CDR3 runs to 15 residues. Germline V lookup: CDR1 WNHNN, CDR2 SYGVQD (reference sequence). Between the trimmed V and J ends, which lost 2 bases and 7 bases, there was a span of 18 bases. The CDR3 here is CASSEIAGSTGEQYF. CDR3 nucleotide sequence: TGCGCCAGCAGTGAGATAGCAGGGTCTACGGGTGAGCAGTACTTC.

The chain combines TRBV7-9 with TRBJ1-3; 10 positions match TRBD1. The CDR3 covers 19 residues. V shed 2 bases and J 4 bases; nucleotides not matched to a gene: 14. The germline V gene encodes CDR1 SEHNR and CDR2 FQNEAQ (reference sequence). CDR3 nucleotides: TGTGCCAGCAGCTTAACAGCCCGGGGACAGGGGATTTCGGGAAACACCATATATTTT. This sequence encodes CASSLTARGQGISGNTIYF.

This chain connects TRBV7-9 to TRBJ1-5; no definite D call. V lost 0 bases and J 5 bases, leaving 14 bases between the germline ends. The CDR3 runs to 16 residues. CDR1 is SEHNR and CDR2 is FQNEAQ in the germline V gene (reference sequence). The CDR3 bases are TGTGCCAGCAGCTTAGCCGTCGGGATCGAGCATCAGCCCCAGCATTTT. Encoded protein: CASSLAVGIEHQPQHF.

The CDR3 DNA sequence: TGTGCCAGCAGCCAAGAATGGAGCACCGGGGAGCTGTTTTTT. Its protein product is CASSQEWSTGELFF. This sequence joins TRBV14 and TRBJ2-2; no clear D gene. Trimming took 0 bases from V and 4 from J, leaving 6 bases between them. CDR1 SGHDN and CDR2 FVKESK come from the germline V gene. The CDR3 totals 14 residues.

This clone was detected a few times. The chain couples TRBV7-9 to TRBJ1-2; 7 bases align to TRBD1. Germline values: CDR1 SEHNR, CDR2 FQNEAQ (reference sequence). The V segment lost 4 bases and the J segment 5 bases; nucleotides outside the gene matches: 4. The CDR3 is 13 residues long. The DNA for the CDR3 is TGTGCCAGCAGCTCGACAGGGCCTTATGGCTACACCTTC. Protein product: CASSSTGPYGYTF. Full variable domain (rest looked up from reference TRBV7-9 and TRBJ1-2): DTGVSQNPRHKITKRGQNVTFRCDPISEHNRLYWYRQTLGQGPEFLTYFQNEAQLEKSRLLSDRFSAERPKGSFSTLEIQRTEQGDSAMYLCASSSTGPYGYTFGSGTRLTVV.

V gene TRBV28 combines with J gene TRBJ1-2; D not certain. Germline assignment: CDR1 MDHEN and CDR2 SYDVKM. This CDR3 spans 13 amino acids. V shed 7 bases and J shed 0 bases, with 9 bases lying between them. The CDR3: CASIQIPNYGYTF. The DNA of the CDR3 is TGTGCCAGCATACAGATACCTAACTATGGCTACACCTTC.

The rearrangement links TRBV27 to TRBJ1-1; TRBD1 is a possible D gene (5 bases). The V gene's germline CDR1 is MNHEY and CDR2 SMNVEV (reference sequence). The CDR3 covers 13 residues. The V end was cut by 3 bases, the J end by 5 bases, with 10 bases between. DNA for the CDR3: TGTGCCAGCAGTTTCACAGGAGTGACTGAAGCTTTCTTT. It encodes CASSFTGVTEAFF.

V usage is TRBV9 and J usage is TRBJ2-1; D may be TRBD2 (6 bases). The CDR3 is 13 amino acids. With 4 bases removed from V and 7 bases from J, the gap between germline ends came to 12 bases. Germline V gene data show CDR1 as SGDLS and CDR2 as YYNGEE. CDR3 region: CASSPRGWNEQFF. CDR3 in DNA: TGTGCCAGCAGCCCCCGGGGGTGGAATGAGCAGTTCTTC.